The text below deals with one T cell receptor (beta chain). The data derive from a study of cytomegalovirus exposure and HLA in healthy donors. The wider study: Early released data comprised about 90 million unique TCRs from HLA-typed donors. Clustering assigned 70% to 90% of the approximately 390 genotyped donors to the Caucasian-associated ancestry cluster.

PCR employed 60 Vbeta and 13 Jbeta primers. Profiled with immunoSEQ multiplex PCR; TCRdb holds only in-frame clones, not every one. The table records 170,000 or so clones, approximately 82% of them present only once. There were likely unrecorded immune exposures, though donors were nominally healthy when sampled. Germline-derived CDR1 and CDR2 are SGHAT and FQNNGV. The CDR3 runs to 15 residues. J gave up 3 bases and V 5 bases, and 5 bases lay outside the gene matches. The sample comprised PBMCs. The V gene is TRBV11-2, the J gene TRBJ2-3; 10 nucleotides agree with TRBD2. The receptor was isolated from a woman aged 30 to 39 in good health and CMV-seronegative. CDR3 amino acids: CASSPGLADTDTQYF. The CDR3 nucleotides are TGTGCCAGCAGCCCCGGACTAGCGGATACAGATACGCAGTATTTT. Combining the CDR3 with reference TRBV11-2 and TRBJ2-3 gives the whole variable domain EAGVAQSPRYKIIEKRQSVAFWCNPISGHATLYWYQQILGQGPKLLIQFQNNGVVDDSQLPKDRFSAERLKGVDSTLKIQPAKLEDSAVYLCASSPGLADTDTQYFGPGTRLTVL.